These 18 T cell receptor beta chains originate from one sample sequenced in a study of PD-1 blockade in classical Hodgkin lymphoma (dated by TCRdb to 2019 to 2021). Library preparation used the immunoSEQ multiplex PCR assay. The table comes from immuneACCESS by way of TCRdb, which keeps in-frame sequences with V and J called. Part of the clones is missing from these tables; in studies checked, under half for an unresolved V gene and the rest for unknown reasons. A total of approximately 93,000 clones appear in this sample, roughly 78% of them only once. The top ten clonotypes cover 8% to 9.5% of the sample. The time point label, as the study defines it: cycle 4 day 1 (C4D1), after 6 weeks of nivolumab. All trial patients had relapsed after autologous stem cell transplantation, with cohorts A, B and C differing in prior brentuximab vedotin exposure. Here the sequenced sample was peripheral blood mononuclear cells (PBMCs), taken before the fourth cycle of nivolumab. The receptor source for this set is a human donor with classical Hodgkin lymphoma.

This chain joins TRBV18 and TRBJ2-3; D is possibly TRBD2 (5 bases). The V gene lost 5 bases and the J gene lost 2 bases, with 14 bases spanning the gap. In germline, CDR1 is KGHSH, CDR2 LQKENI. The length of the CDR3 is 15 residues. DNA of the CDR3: TGTGCCAGCTCAACAAGCGGATCCTCCACAGATACGCAGTATTTT. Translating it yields CASSTSGSSTDTQYF.

The CDR3 DNA sequence: TGTGCCAGCAGCCCATGGACAGGGGTTGGGATGAACACTGAAGCTTTCTTT. This gives the protein CASSPWTGVGMNTEAFF. This rearrangement joins TRBV7-6 to TRBJ1-1, with TRBD1 matching over 9 bases. The germline CDR1 and CDR2 sequences are SGHVS and FNYEAQ. The CDR3 loop spans 17 amino acids. Trimming at V came to 5 bases and at J to 0 bases, leaving 10 bases not matched to a gene.

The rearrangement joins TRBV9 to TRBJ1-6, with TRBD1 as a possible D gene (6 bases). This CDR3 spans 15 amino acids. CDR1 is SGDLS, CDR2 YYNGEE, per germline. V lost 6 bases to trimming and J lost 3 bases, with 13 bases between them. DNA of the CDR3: TGTGCCAGCACACAGGGTGCGCTCTATAATTCACCCCTCCACTTT. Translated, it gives CASTQGALYNSPLHF.

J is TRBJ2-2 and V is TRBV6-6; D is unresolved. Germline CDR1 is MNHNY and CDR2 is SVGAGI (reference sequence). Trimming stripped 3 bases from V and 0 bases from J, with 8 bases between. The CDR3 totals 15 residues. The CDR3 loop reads CASSYVPANTGELFF. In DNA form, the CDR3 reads TGTGCCAGCAGTTATGTCCCGGCGAACACCGGGGAGCTGTTTTTT.

This CDR3 reads CAISESQGGETQYF. The DNA of the CDR3 is TGTGCCATCAGTGAGTCACAGGGGGGGGAGACCCAGTACTTC. V gene TRBV10-3 combines with J gene TRBJ2-5, with D maybe TRBD1 (8 bases). Trimming took off 0 bases at V and 5 bases at J, with 10 bases between the two ends. CDR1 is ENHRY and CDR2 is SYGVKD in the germline V gene. There are 14 residues in the CDR3.

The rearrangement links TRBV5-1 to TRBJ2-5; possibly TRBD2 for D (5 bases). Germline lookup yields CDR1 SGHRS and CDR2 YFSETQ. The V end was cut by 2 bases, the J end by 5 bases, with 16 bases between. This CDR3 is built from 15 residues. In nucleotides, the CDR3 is TGCGCCAGCAGCTTCGGGGTGGGCCCCAGTGAGACCCAGTACTTC. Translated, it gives CASSFGVGPSETQYF. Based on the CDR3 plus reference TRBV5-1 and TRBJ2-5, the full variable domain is KAGVTQTPRYLIKTRGQQVTLSCSPISGHRSVSWYQQTPGQGLQFLFEYFSETQRNKGNFPGRFSGRQFSNSRSEMNVSTLELGDSALYLCASSFGVGPSETQYFGPGTRLLVL.

The chain's CDR3 is CASSLTPTGNTEAFF. The CDR3 coding sequence is TGTGCCAGCAGTCTTACTCCGACAGGGAACACTGAAGCTTTCTTT. This chain uses TRBV6-5 with TRBJ1-1; D is perhaps TRBD1 (6 bases). The germline gives CDR1 MNHEY, CDR2 SVGAGI. This CDR3 has 15 residues. Trimming cost V 5 bases and J 1 base, with 14 bases left between them.

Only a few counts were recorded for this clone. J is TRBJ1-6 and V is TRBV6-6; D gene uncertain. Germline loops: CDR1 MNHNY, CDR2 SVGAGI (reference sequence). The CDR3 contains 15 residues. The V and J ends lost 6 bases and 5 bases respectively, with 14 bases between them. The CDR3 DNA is TGTGCCAGCAGCCAAAGCCAAATGGATAATTCACCCCTCCACTTT. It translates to CASSQSQMDNSPLHF.

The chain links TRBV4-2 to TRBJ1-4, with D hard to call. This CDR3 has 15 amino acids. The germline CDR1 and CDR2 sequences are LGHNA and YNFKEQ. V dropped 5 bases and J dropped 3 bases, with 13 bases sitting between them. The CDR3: CASSSQTFPNEKLFF. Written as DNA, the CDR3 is TGTGCCAGCAGCTCCCAGACCTTTCCTAATGAAAAACTGTTTTTT.

CDR3 sequence: CASSQVGTAYNEQFF. CDR3 nucleotide sequence: TGCGCCAGCAGCCAAGTGGGGACAGCCTACAATGAGCAGTTCTTC. V is TRBV4-3 and J is TRBJ2-1; 7 bases agree with TRBD1. V lost 1 base to trimming and J lost 2 bases; unmatched junction nucleotides: 2. The CDR3 has 15 amino acids. Germline CDR1 reads LGHNA; CDR2 reads YSLEER.

The CDR3 is CASTLTGASSYEQYF. The CDR3 coding sequence is TGCGCCAGCACCTTGACAGGGGCAAGCTCCTACGAGCAGTACTTC. The chain uses TRBV10-2 and TRBJ2-7; TRBD1 agrees at 8 bases. Losses at the gene ends were 7 bases for V and 0 bases for J; bases not matched to a gene: 8. This CDR3 contains 15 residues. Germline assignment: CDR1 WSHSY and CDR2 SAAADI.

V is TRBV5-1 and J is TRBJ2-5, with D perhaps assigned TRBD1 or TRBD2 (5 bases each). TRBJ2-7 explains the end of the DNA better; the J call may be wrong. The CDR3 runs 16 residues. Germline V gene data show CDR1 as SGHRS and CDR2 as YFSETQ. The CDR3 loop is CASSLGSPGHSYEQYF. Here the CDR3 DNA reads TGCGCCAGCAGCTTGGGCTCCCCGGGGCACTCCTACGAGCAGTACTTC.

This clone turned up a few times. CDR3 nucleotide sequence: TGCGCCAGCAGCTTGTACTATAACAATGAGCAGTTCTTC. Its translation is CASSLYYNNEQFF. The gene calls are TRBV5-1 and TRBJ2-1, with D unresolved. V was cut by 1 base and J by 5 bases, with 7 bases left in between. The CDR3 is made up of 13 amino acids. Germline assignment: CDR1 SGHRS and CDR2 YFSETQ.

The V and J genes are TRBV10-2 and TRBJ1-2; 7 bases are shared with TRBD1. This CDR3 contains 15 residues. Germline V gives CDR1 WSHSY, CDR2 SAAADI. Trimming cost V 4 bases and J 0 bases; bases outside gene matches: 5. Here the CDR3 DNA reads TGCGCCAGCAGTGTCCCGGGACAGCCTAACTATGGCTACACCTTC. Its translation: CASSVPGQPNYGYTF.

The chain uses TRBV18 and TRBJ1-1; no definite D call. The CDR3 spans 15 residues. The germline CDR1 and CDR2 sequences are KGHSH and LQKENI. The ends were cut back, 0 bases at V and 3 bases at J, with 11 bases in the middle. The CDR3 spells CASSPPSARDTEAFF. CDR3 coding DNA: TGTGCCAGCTCACCACCGTCGGCTCGGGACACTGAAGCTTTCTTT. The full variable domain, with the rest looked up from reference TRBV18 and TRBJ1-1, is NAGVMQNPRHLVRRRGQEARLRCSPMKGHSHVYWYRQLPEEGLKFMVYLQKENIIDESGMPKERFSAEFPKEGPSILRIQQVVRGDSAAYFCASSPPSARDTEAFFGQGTRLTVV.

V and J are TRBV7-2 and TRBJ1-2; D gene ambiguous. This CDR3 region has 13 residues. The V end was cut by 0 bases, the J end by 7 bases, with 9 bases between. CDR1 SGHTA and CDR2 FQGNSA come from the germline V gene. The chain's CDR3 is CASSLADRRGYTF. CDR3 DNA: TGTGCCAGCAGCTTAGCCGACCGACGTGGCTACACCTTC. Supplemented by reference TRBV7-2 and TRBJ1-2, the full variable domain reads GAGVSQSPSNKVTEKGKDVELRCDPISGHTALYWYRQSLGQGLEFLIYFQGNSAPDKSGLPSDRFSAERTGGSVSTLTIQRTQQEDSAVYLCASSLADRRGYTFGSGTRLTVV.

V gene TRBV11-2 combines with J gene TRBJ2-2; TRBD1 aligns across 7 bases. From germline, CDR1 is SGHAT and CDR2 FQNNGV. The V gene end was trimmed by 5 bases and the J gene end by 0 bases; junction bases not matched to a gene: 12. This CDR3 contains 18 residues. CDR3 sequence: CASSRLSGQLANTGELFF. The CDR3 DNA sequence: TGTGCCAGCAGCCGCCTATCGGGACAGCTCGCGAACACCGGGGAGCTGTTTTTT.

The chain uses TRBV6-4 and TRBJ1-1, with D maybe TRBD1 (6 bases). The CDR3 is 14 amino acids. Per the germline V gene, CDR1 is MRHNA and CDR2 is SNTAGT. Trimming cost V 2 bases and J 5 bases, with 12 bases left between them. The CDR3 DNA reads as TGTGCCAGCAGTGACACAGGGAGGAGGACTGAAGCTTTCTTT. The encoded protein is CASSDTGRRTEAFF.